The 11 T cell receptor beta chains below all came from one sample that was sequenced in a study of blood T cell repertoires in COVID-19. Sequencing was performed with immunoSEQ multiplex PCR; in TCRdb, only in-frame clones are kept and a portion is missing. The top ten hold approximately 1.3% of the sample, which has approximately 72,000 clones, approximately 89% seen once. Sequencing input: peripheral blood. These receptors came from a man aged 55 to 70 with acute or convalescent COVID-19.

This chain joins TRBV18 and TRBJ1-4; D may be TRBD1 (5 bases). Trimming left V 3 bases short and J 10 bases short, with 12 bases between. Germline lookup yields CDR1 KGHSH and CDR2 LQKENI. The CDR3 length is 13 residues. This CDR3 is CASSPARDGKLFF. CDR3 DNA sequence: TGTGCCAGCTCACCCGCCAGGGATGGAAAACTGTTTTTT.

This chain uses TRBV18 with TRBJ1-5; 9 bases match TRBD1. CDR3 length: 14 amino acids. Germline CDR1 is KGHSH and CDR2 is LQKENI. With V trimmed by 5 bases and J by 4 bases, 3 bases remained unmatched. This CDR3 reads CASSAGTGNQPQHF. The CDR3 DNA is TGTGCCAGCTCAGCCGGGACAGGGAATCAGCCCCAGCATTTT.

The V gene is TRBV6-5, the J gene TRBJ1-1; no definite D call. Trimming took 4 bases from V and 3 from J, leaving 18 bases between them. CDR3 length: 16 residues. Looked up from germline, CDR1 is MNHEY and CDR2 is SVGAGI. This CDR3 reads CASSSPGRRLDTEAFF. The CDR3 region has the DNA TGTGCCAGCAGTTCCCCAGGAAGACGCTTAGACACTGAAGCTTTCTTT.

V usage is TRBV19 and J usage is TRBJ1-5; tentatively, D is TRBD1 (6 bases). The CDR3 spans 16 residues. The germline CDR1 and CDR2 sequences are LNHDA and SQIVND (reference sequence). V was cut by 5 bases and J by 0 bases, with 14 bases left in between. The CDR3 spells CASSDPTGYSNQPQHF. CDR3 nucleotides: TGTGCCAGTAGTGACCCGACAGGATATAGCAATCAGCCCCAGCATTTT.

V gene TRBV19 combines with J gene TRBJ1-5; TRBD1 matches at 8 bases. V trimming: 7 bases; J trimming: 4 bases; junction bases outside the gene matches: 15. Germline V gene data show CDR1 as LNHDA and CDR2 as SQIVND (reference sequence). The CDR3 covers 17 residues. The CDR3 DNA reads TGTGCCAGTACCCGTACCTCCCGCGGGGACAGGAATCAGCCCCAGCATTTT. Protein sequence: CASTRTSRGDRNQPQHF.

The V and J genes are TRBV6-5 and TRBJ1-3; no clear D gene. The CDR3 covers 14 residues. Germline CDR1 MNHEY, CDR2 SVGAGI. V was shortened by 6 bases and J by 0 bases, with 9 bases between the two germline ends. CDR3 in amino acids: CASRATFSGNTIYF. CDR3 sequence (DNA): TGTGCCAGCAGAGCCACCTTCTCTGGAAACACCATATATTTT.

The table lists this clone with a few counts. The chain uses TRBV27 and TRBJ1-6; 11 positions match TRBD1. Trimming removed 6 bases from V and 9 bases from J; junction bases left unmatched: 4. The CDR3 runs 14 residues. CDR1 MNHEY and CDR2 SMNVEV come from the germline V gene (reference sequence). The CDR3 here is CASSPGQGGSPLHF. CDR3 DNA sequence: TGTGCCAGCAGCCCGGGACAGGGGGGTTCACCCCTCCACTTT.

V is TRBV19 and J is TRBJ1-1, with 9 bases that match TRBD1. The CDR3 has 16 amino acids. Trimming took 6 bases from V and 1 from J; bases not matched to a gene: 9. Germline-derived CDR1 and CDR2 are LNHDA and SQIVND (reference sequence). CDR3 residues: CASRSDRGKGNTEAFF. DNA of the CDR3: TGTGCCAGTAGGTCGGACAGGGGAAAGGGGAACACTGAAGCTTTCTTT.

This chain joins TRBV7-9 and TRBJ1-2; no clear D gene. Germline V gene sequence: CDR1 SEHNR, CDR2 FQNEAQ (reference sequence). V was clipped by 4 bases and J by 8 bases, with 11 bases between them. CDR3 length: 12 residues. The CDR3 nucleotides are TGTGCCAGCAGCTCCGGTGAACGGGGCTACACCTTC. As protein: CASSSGERGYTF.

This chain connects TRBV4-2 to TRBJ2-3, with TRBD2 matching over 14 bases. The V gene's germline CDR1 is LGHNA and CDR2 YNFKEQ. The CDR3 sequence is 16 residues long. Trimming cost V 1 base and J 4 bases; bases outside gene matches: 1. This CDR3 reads CASSQATSGGADTQYF. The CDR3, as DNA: TGTGCCAGCAGCCAAGCGACTAGCGGGGGGGCAGATACGCAGTATTTT.

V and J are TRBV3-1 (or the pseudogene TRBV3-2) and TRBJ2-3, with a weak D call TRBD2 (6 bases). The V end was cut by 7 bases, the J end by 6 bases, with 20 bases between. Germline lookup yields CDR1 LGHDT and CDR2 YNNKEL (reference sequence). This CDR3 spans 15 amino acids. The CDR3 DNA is TGTGCCAGCACCCCAAGGGGAGACGGGAGTGATACGCAGTATTTT. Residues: CASTPRGDGSDTQYF.